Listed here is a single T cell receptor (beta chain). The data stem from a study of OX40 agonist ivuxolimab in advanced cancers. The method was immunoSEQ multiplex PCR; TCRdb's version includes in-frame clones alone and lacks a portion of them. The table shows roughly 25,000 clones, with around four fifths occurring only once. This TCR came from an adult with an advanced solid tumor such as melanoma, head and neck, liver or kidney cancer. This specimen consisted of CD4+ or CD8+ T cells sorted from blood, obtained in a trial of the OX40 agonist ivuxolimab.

In DNA form, the CDR3 reads TGTGCCAGTAGTATAATTTCTACCGGGGCCTTCAATGAGCAGTTCTTC. Amino acids: CASSIISTGAFNEQFF. The rearrangement links TRBV19 to TRBJ2-1, with D perhaps assigned TRBD1 or TRBD2 (5 bases each). V was shortened by 2 bases and J by 6 bases, with 17 bases between the two germline ends. This CDR3 has 16 residues. Germline V CDR1 and CDR2: LNHDA, SQIVND (reference sequence).